The rows below give T cell receptor beta chains drawn from one sample of a study of blood T cell repertoires in COVID-19. Assay: immunoSEQ multiplex PCR; the TCRdb copy retains only in-frame clones and omits some. The sample holds under 150,000 clones, approximately 90% seen once. The specimen sequenced was peripheral blood. The receptors stem from a woman between 55 and 75 years old with active COVID-19. CDR3s include the opening cysteine and the closing phenylalanine or tryptophan. D genes are given only for firm matches. A clone size is listed for some rows: how often the clone was seen (once, few, many), or a class if it is expanded.

>TRBV7-9|few|TRBJ2-1|TRBD2
TGTGCCAGCAGCTATAGCGGGAGGTACAATGAGCAGTTCTTC
CASSYSGRYNEQFF
>TRBV3-1/TRBV3-2|-|TRBJ2-7|-
TGTGCCAGCAGCCTTGACTTTCCCTACGAGCAGTACTTC
CASSLDFPYEQYF
>TRBV6-5|-|TRBJ1-2|-
TGTGCCAGCAGCCTCTCCCGGGGTAGCAACTATGGCTACACCTTC
CASSLSRGSNYGYTF
>TRBV28|-|TRBJ1-5|TRBD1
TGTGCCAGCAGTTTCGGACAGGGGAATCCTATTATCTATCAGCCCCAGCATTTT
CASSFGQGNPIIYQPQHF
>TRBV4-1|-|TRBJ2-5|TRBD2
TGCGCCAGCAGCCAAGGACTAGCGGGAGGGCCTGAGACCCAGTACTTC
CASSQGLAGGPETQYF
>TRBV11-2|once|TRBJ2-7|TRBD1
TGTGCCAGCAGCTGGACAGGGGAAGGCGAGCAGTACTTC
CASSWTGEGEQYF
>TRBV2|-|TRBJ1-6|-
TGTGCCAGCAGTGGGGGCAACTGGCCAGGGGACGGCTATAATTCACCCCTCCACTTT
CASSGGNWPGDGYNSPLHF
>TRBV5-1|-|TRBJ1-2|-
TGCGCCAGCAGCTTGGGTTCGGGGAACTATGGCTACACCTTC
CASSLGSGNYGYTF
>TRBV12-3/TRBV12-4|-|TRBJ2-1|TRBD2
TGTGCCAGCAGTCTGGCGGGGGGGGATGAGCAGTTCTTC
CASSLAGGDEQFF
>TRBV7-9|-|TRBJ2-7|-
TGTGCCAGCAGCTTAGACCTAGTTAAAAACGAGCAGTACTTC
CASSLDLVKNEQYF
>TRBV19|-|TRBJ1-1|TRBD1
TGTGCCAGACGTCCGGGACAGGGCATCATGAACACTGAAGCTTTCTTT
CARRPGQGIMNTEAFF
>TRBV24-1|-|TRBJ2-1|-
TGTGCCACCAGACCCGGACTAACTAATGAGCAGTTCTTC
CATRPGLTNEQFF
>TRBV6-5|-|TRBJ1-1|TRBD1
TGTGCCACCTACGGAGGTCAGGGGGGCACTGAAGCTTTCTTT
CATYGGQGGTEAFF
>TRBV6-6|-|TRBJ1-4|TRBD1
TGTGCCAGCAGGGACAGGGGCTACTTGGGTGAAAAACTGTTTTTT
CASRDRGYLGEKLFF
>TRBV6-6|-|TRBJ1-4|-
TGTGCCAGCAGTAGGGGGACGGTTACAACTAATGAAAAACTGTTTTTT
CASSRGTVTTNEKLFF
>TRBV2|-|TRBJ1-2|-
TGTGCCAGCAGTGAAGGTATAGGAACAGGGAACTATGGCTACACCTTC
CASSEGIGTGNYGYTF
>TRBV28|-|TRBJ2-1|TRBD2
TGTGCCAGCAGTTTATCCAGCGGGATCTCCTACAATGAGCAGTTCTTC
CASSLSSGISYNEQFF
>TRBV11-1|-|TRBJ2-7|TRBD2
TGTGCCAGCAGCTTAGGGACTAGCGAATACGAGCAGTACTTC
CASSLGTSEYEQYF
>TRBV28|-|TRBJ2-2|TRBD2
TGTGCCAGCAGTTCTAGCGGGAGGGCGCGGACCGGGGAGCTGTTTTTT
CASSSSGRARTGELFF
>TRBV6-5|-|TRBJ2-1|TRBD2
TGTGCCAGCAGTTACAAAGCGGGATGGAGCTACAATGAGCAGTTCTTC
CASSYKAGWSYNEQFF
>TRBV7-9|-|TRBJ1-1|TRBD1
TGCGCGGGACAGGGGGCGAACCCAGGGACTGAAGCTTTCTTT
CAGQGANPGTEAFF
>TRBV19|once|TRBJ1-1|-
TGTGCCAGCTCCGGAGGGGTGGTTGTGAACACTGAAGCTTTCTTT
CASSGGVVVNTEAFF
>TRBV14|-|TRBJ1-1|TRBD1
TGTGCCAGCAGCCACCTTCGGACAGGGTTTGACGCTTTCTTT
CASSHLRTGFDAFF
>TRBV2|-|TRBJ2-7|TRBD1
TGTGCCAGCAGGGGACAGGCCTACGAGCAGTACTTC
CASRGQAYEQYF
>TRBV24-1|-|TRBJ2-1|TRBD2
TGTGCCACCAGTGATTTATGGGGGGGAGTGGGTGAGCAGTTCTTC
CATSDLWGGVGEQFF
>TRBV5-5|-|TRBJ2-3|TRBD2
TGTGCCAGCAGCTTGGGCAGCGGGAGAACAGATACGCAGTATTTT
CASSLGSGRTDTQYF
>TRBV7-9|-|TRBJ2-5|TRBD1
TGTGCCAGCAGTCAGGGGGCGAGTCGAATAGAGACCCAGTACTTC
CASSQGASRIETQYF
>TRBV27|-|TRBJ1-2|-
TGTGCCAGCAAGGGACACCGGGGAAACAGAGGAACTAACTATGGCTACACCTTC
CASKGHRGNRGTNYGYTF
>TRBV28|-|TRBJ2-1|-
TGTGCCAGCAGTGTACAGGGGGGGAATGAGCAGTTCTTC
CASSVQGGNEQFF
>TRBV6-5|-|TRBJ2-1|-
TGTGCCAGCATCCGCGATCCGAGCTCCTACAATGAGCAGTTCTTC
CASIRDPSSYNEQFF
>TRBV2|-|TRBJ1-4|TRBD1
TGTGCCAGTACAGGGGAGGTTGAAAAACTGTTTTTT
CASTGEVEKLFF
>TRBV6-1|-|TRBJ2-1|-
TGTGCCAGCAGTGAACATCGGGGTAGCGGTTTATACAATGAGCAGTTCTTC
CASSEHRGSGLYNEQFF
>TRBV5-1|-|TRBJ2-3|-
TGCGCCAGCAGCTTGCTAGGAACCAAAGGCACAGATACGCAGTATTTT
CASSLLGTKGTDTQYF
>TRBV7-2|-|TRBJ2-1|TRBD1
TGTGCCAGCAGCCCAAGGGGACAGGGGAGCTCCTACAATGAGCAGTTCTTC
CASSPRGQGSSYNEQFF
>TRBV7-8|once|TRBJ2-6|-
TGTGCCAGCAGCTTTAGGGCCAACGTCCTGACTTTC
CASSFRANVLTF
>TRBV28|-|TRBJ1-3|TRBD1
TGTGCCAGCAGTTGGGACAGGTACTCTGGAAACACCATATATTTT
CASSWDRYSGNTIYF
>TRBV19|-|TRBJ1-2|-
TGTGCCAGTAGTATGAGCCGGACACAAGGCTACACCTTC
CASSMSRTQGYTF
>TRBV10-1|-|TRBJ2-1|TRBD2
TGCGCCAGCAGTGATGGTAGCGGGAGTTTTAATGAGCAGTTCTTC
CASSDGSGSFNEQFF
>TRBV3-1/TRBV3-2|-|TRBJ1-2|-
TGTGCCAGCAGCCAAGACGGTCGGAACTATGGCTACACCTTC
CASSQDGRNYGYTF
>TRBV11-3|-|TRBJ2-1|TRBD2
TGTGCCAGCAGCTTAGGGTGGACTAGCGGGAGAGGTAGGGGGGGTGAGCAGTTCTTC
CASSLGWTSGRGRGGEQFF
>TRBV28|once|TRBJ2-1|TRBD2
TGTGCCAGCAGTCTAGCGGGAGAGAGGGATGAGCAGTTCTTC
CASSLAGERDEQFF
>TRBV6-2/TRBV6-3|-|TRBJ1-5|-
TGTGCCAGCAGTAATGGGCTGGGTCCCCAGCATTTT
CASSNGLGPQHF
>TRBV3-1/TRBV3-2|-|TRBJ1-1|-
TGTGCCAACAGCCCGAAACACAGGGAAACTGAAGCTTTCTTT
CANSPKHRETEAFF
>TRBV18|-|TRBJ2-5|TRBD2
TGTGCCAGCTCACCACGTTATTACACGGGAGGGCCTATACGCCACCAAGAGACCCAGTACTTC
CASSPRYYTGGPIRHQETQYF
>TRBV6-5|-|TRBJ1-1|-
TGTGCCAGCAGTTATAGCGGCAGCACTGAAGCTTTCTTT
CASSYSGSTEAFF
>TRBV19|-|TRBJ1-6|-
TGTGCCAGTAGTATAGCCTGGGACATTAATTCACCCCTCCACTTT
CASSIAWDINSPLHF
>TRBV27|-|TRBJ2-7|TRBD1
TGTGCCAGCAGTAGGACAGGCTACGAGCAGTACTTC
CASSRTGYEQYF
>TRBV6-2/TRBV6-3|-|TRBJ1-1|TRBD1
TGTGCCAGCAGTAAGACAGGGAGAACTGAAGCTTTCTTT
CASSKTGRTEAFF
>TRBV6-5|-|TRBJ1-6|-
TGTGCCAGCAGGTTCGGGGGTTCACCCCTCCACTTT
CASRFGGSPLHF